This passage covers 3 T cell receptor beta chains from one sample sequenced in a study of cytomegalovirus exposure and HLA in healthy donors. The PCR made use of 60 Vbeta and 13 Jbeta primers. Data came from immunoSEQ multiplex PCR; TCRdb stores just in-frame clones and leaves some out. Its clone listing holds approximately 140,000 clones. The sample comprised PBMCs. These receptors were taken from a woman aged 45 to 65 in good health and CMV-seronegative.

The chain recombines TRBV5-1 with TRBJ2-3, with D possibly TRBD2 on 6 matching bases. The CDR3 is 17 amino acids. Trimming stripped 4 bases from V and 7 bases from J, with 25 bases between. Germline-derived CDR1 and CDR2 are SGHRS and YFSETQ. CDR3 DNA sequence: TGCGCCAGCAGCCCGGTTCTAGGCGGGGAAAGCTCACATACGCAGTATTTT. Encoded protein: CASSPVLGGESSHTQYF.

The chain recombines TRBV4-1 with TRBJ2-5; 7 bases match TRBD2. CDR1 and CDR2 (germline): MGHRA, YSYEKL. V lost 2 bases, J lost 2 bases, and 5 bases stayed unmatched. The CDR3 is made up of 15 amino acids. CDR3 protein: CASSQWWRGQETQYF. The CDR3 DNA sequence: TGCGCCAGCAGCCAATGGTGGCGGGGGCAAGAGACCCAGTACTTC.

The chain has TRBV4-2 and TRBJ1-1; TRBD1 might be the D (6 bases). The CDR3 runs 17 residues. V was shortened by 5 bases and J by 4 bases, with 23 bases between the two germline ends. CDR1 LGHNA and CDR2 YNFKEQ come from the germline V gene. The CDR3 bases are TGTGCCAGCAGCGGAACGCGGGGGGCGGGCGGGAGCACTGAAGCTTTCTTT. Protein: CASSGTRGAGGSTEAFF.